A selection of T cell receptor beta chains follows, all from one sample in a study of Ad26.COV2.S vaccination and SARS-CoV-2 variants. The data were produced by immunoSEQ multiplex PCR, yet TCRdb's version contains in-frame clones alone and is incomplete. Here the sample spans 300,000 to 350,000 clones, around four fifths being singletons. Sequenced here: peripheral blood, sampled in a trial of Ad26.COV2.S vaccine versus placebo. The source is a person between 18 and 65 years old who received the Ad26.COV2.S COVID-19 vaccine or a placebo. The CDR3 runs from the conserved cysteine through the conserved F or W. D genes are given only for firm matches. A clone size is listed for some rows: how often the clone was seen (once, few, many), or a class if it is expanded.

V	D	J	size	CDR3	DNA
TRBV5-4	-	TRBJ2-5	-	CASSFIDRGGETQYF	TGTGCCAGCAGCTTTATCGACAGGGGAGGGGAGACCCAGTACTTC
TRBV9	TRBD1	TRBJ1-1	-	CASSVTTGGGTEAFF	TGTGCCAGCAGCGTAACAACAGGGGGAGGCACTGAAGCTTTCTTT
TRBV9	-	TRBJ1-6	-	CASSAQVDSPLHF	TGTGCCAGCAGCGCACAAGTGGACTCACCCCTCCACTTT
TRBV18	-	TRBJ2-2	-	CASSPPGVTGELFF	TGTGCCAGCTCACCACCGGGGGTTACCGGGGAGCTGTTTTTT
TRBV3-1/TRBV3-2	-	TRBJ2-2	-	CASSQMVGQGAGELFF	TGTGCCAGCAGCCAAATGGTGGGCCAAGGAGCCGGGGAGCTGTTTTTT
TRBV14	-	TRBJ2-1	-	CASSQDAQSYNEQFF	TGTGCCAGCAGCCAAGATGCACAATCCTACAATGAGCAGTTCTTC
TRBV5-4	-	TRBJ1-3	-	CASSLVEGPGNTIYF	TGTGCCAGCAGCTTGGTCGAGGGCCCTGGAAACACCATATATTTT
TRBV10-3	-	TRBJ2-7	-	CAISHGGRGYEQYF	TGTGCCATCAGCCACGGGGGACGAGGCTACGAGCAGTACTTC
TRBV9	TRBD2	TRBJ2-3	-	CASSAGTILTDTQYF	TGTGCCAGCAGCGCCGGGACTATCCTCACAGATACGCAGTATTTT
TRBV12-5	-	TRBJ2-5	-	CASGLGRDSDF	TGTGCTAGTGGTTTGGGAAGGGACTCCGACTTC
TRBV4-1	TRBD2	TRBJ2-1	-	CASSQVDPGVGGGNEQFF	TGCGCCAGCAGCCAAGTAGACCCCGGTGTCGGGGGGGGGAATGAGCAGTTCTTC
TRBV7-3	TRBD2	TRBJ2-1	-	CASSLASGGIYEQFF	TGTGCCAGCAGCCTCGCTAGCGGGGGTATCTATGAGCAGTTCTTC
TRBV10-3	-	TRBJ2-2	-	CAISAGRPPNTGELFF	TGTGCCATCAGTGCCGGACGGCCTCCGAACACCGGGGAGCTGTTTTTT
TRBV7-9	TRBD1	TRBJ1-4	-	CASSSSGRGLNEKLFF	TGTGCCAGCAGCTCATCTGGCAGGGGGTTGAACGAAAAACTGTTTTTT
TRBV28	-	TRBJ1-2	-	CASSLPDGYTF	TGTGCCAGCAGTTTACCCGATGGCTACACCTTC
TRBV7-8	-	TRBJ1-4	-	CASSALSAGNEKLFF	TGTGCCAGCAGCGCCCTGTCCGCGGGTAATGAAAAACTGTTTTTT
TRBV3-1/TRBV3-2	TRBD2	TRBJ2-1	-	CASSPAGTSGGNEQFF	TGTGCCAGCAGCCCCGCCGGGACTAGCGGGGGCAATGAGCAGTTCTTC
TRBV7-2	TRBD1	TRBJ2-7	-	CASSLVGQNYEQYF	TGTGCCAGCAGCTTAGTGGGACAGAACTACGAGCAGTACTTC
TRBV5-7	TRBD1	TRBJ2-2	few	CASSLGTRQGANTGELFF	TGTGCCAGCAGCTTGGGTACCCGACAGGGCGCGAACACCGGGGAGCTGTTTTTT
TRBV6-5	TRBD2	TRBJ2-2	-	CASSETSRDTGELFF	TGTGCCAGCAGCGAGACTAGCAGAGACACCGGGGAGCTGTTTTTT
TRBV30	-	TRBJ1-1	-	CAWSGMTDNTEAFF	TGTGCCTGGAGTGGGATGACAGATAACACTGAAGCTTTCTTT
TRBV19	-	TRBJ1-2	-	CASSIAYREYGYTF	TGTGCCAGTAGTATAGCCTACAGGGAGTATGGCTACACCTTC
TRBV6-5	TRBD2	TRBJ2-1	-	CASSSPGLAIEQFF	TGTGCCAGCAGTTCGCCGGGACTAGCGATAGAGCAGTTCTTC
TRBV15	TRBD1	TRBJ2-3	-	CATSRTGTGGTDTQYF	TGTGCCACCAGCAGAACCGGGACAGGGGGTACAGATACGCAGTATTTT
TRBV15	TRBD1	TRBJ1-4	-	CATSSDRQGGEKLFF	TGTGCCACCAGCAGTGACAGACAGGGAGGGGAAAAACTGTTTTTT
TRBV6-5	-	TRBJ2-1	-	CASSRATHYNEQFF	TGTGCCAGCAGCAGAGCTACTCACTACAATGAGCAGTTCTTC
TRBV2	TRBD1	TRBJ1-2	once	CASSRQGADGYTF	TGTGCCAGCAGTAGACAGGGGGCGGATGGCTACACCTTC
TRBV4-2	-	TRBJ2-1	-	CASSQGRSDNEQFF	TGTGCCAGCAGCCAAGGCCGCTCGGACAATGAGCAGTTCTTC
TRBV9	-	TRBJ2-5	-	CASSVSPQTGETQYF	TGTGCCAGCAGCGTATCCCCCCAGACCGGGGAGACCCAGTACTTC
TRBV6-5	TRBD1	TRBJ2-1	-	CASSPRQGWYNEQFF	TGTGCCAGCAGTCCCCGACAGGGATGGTACAATGAGCAGTTCTTC